These 8 T cell receptor beta chains share one sample of origin, sequenced in a study of T cell repertoires in cytomegalovirus infection. TCRdb re-analysed the reads in MiXCR, keeping a single row per CDR3 protein. This table has some 300,000 distinct CDR3 sequences, roughly an eighth appearing once. Sequences were obtained from PBMCs. The receptor set was obtained from a human donor in good health (CMV status not recorded). Some clones in this sample may be carry-over from other donors' samples.

This clonotype was counted only a few times. The chain employs TRBV5-4 and TRBJ2-7, with 8 positions matching TRBD2. With V trimmed by 4 bases and J by 7 bases, 7 bases remained unmatched. Germline V gene data show CDR1 as SGHNT and CDR2 as YYREEE (reference sequence). The CDR3 totals 13 residues. The CDR3 DNA is TGTGCCAGCAGCGCCGGACTAGCTATAGAGCAGTACTTC. It specifies CASSAGLAIEQYF.

This clonotype was observed many times. This chain uses TRBV28 with TRBJ1-1; maybe TRBD1 (5 bases). The CDR3 runs to 13 residues. Trimming took off 5 bases at V and 0 bases at J, with 7 bases between the two ends. CDR1 and CDR2 (germline): MDHEN, SYDVKM. This chain's CDR3 is CASSPDMNTEAFF. The CDR3 bases are TGTGCCAGCAGTCCGGACATGAACACTGAAGCTTTCTTT.

The chain uses TRBV29-1 and TRBJ2-7, with 7 bases fitting TRBD1. The CDR3 loop spans 13 amino acids. Germline V gene lookup returns CDR1 SQVTM and CDR2 ANQGSEA. J gave up 2 bases and V 5 bases, and 6 bases lay outside the gene matches. CDR3 nucleotides: TGCAGCGTTATTACAGGGGACACCTACGAGCAGTACTTC. This encodes CSVITGDTYEQYF.

This clonotype was recorded many times. The chain's CDR3 is CSGGKDYNEQFF. For the CDR3, the DNA is TGCAGCGGGGGCAAAGATTACAATGAGCAGTTCTTC. The genes are TRBV29-1 and TRBJ2-1; D perhaps matches TRBD1 (5 bases). Trimming removed 7 bases from V and 4 bases from J, with 11 bases in between. This CDR3 region has 12 residues. Germline-derived CDR1 and CDR2 are SQVTM and ANQGSEA.

DNA for the CDR3: TGCAGCGTTGGTGACGGAGACGAGCAGTTCTTC. Translation gives CSVGDGDEQFF. The rearrangement links TRBV29-1 to TRBJ2-1; unclear D gene. Germline loops: CDR1 SQVTM, CDR2 ANQGSEA. This CDR3 has 11 residues. V gave up 4 bases and J gave up 10 bases, with 11 bases separating them.

This clonotype was counted ten times or more. This sequence joins TRBV6-1 and TRBJ1-5; 8 bases are shared with TRBD1. The CDR3 is made up of 16 amino acids. The germline V gene encodes CDR1 MNHNS and CDR2 SASEGT. Unmatched junction bases numbered 12, after V lost 5 bases and J lost 6 bases. Here the CDR3 DNA reads TGTGCCAGCAGTAAGGGACTGCCAGGGGGCTTTCAGCCCCAGCATTTT. Its translation: CASSKGLPGGFQPQHF.

The chain is built from TRBV20-1 and TRBJ2-3; D might be TRBD2 (6 bases). The germline V and J ends were trimmed by 0 bases and 1 base, with 11 bases remaining between them. The length of the CDR3 is 15 residues. Germline assignment: CDR1 DFQATT and CDR2 SNEGSKA (reference sequence). The CDR3 DNA follows: TGCAGTGCTAGAGATTGGCCTAGCGGCACAGATACGCAGTATTTT. Protein product: CSARDWPSGTDTQYF.

This clonotype showed up many times. The chain has TRBV12-3 or TRBV12-4 and TRBJ1-2; D uncertain. The CDR3 loop spans 12 amino acids. V was trimmed by 7 bases and J by 7 bases, leaving 13 bases between them. This chain's CDR3 is CASTPHEGGYTF. In DNA, the CDR3 is TGTGCCAGCACCCCACATGAGGGTGGCTACACCTTC.